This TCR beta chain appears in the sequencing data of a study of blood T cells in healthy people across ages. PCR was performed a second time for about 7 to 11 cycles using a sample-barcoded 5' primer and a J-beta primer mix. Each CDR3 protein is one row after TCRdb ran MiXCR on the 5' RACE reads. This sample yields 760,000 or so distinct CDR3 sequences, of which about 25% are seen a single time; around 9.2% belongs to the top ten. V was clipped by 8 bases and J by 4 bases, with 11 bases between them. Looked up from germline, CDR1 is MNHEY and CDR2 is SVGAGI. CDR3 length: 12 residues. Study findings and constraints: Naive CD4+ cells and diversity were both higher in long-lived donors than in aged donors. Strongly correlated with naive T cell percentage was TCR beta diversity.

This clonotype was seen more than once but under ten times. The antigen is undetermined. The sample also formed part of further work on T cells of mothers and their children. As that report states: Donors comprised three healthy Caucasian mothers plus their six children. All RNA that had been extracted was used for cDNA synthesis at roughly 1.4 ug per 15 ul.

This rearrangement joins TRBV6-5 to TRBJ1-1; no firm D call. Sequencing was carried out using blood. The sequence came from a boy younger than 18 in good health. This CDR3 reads CASGFFGTEAFF. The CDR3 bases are TGTGCCAGCGGGTTTTTCGGCACTGAAGCTTTCTTT.